This record covers a single T cell receptor (beta chain). What it binds is not known. Libraries were prepared by immunoSEQ multiplex PCR; TCRdb keeps only in-frame clonotypes and omits some of them. The sample has 70,000 to 95,000 clones; around 85% are singletons. Trimming removed 6 bases at V and 2 bases at J, with 10 bases between. CDR3 length: 13 residues. Germline assignment: CDR1 SEHNR and CDR2 FQNEAQ (reference sequence). This entry is derived from a study of a mutant IDH1 vaccine in newly diagnosed glioma. Whole-study context: The vaccination schedule gave patients eight doses in weeks 1, 3, 5, 7, 11, 15, 19 and 23. In some groups vaccination began 4-6 weeks post-radiotherapy; others received it with temozolomide. Regarding the study as a whole: Researchers report vaccine-induced immune responses in more than 90% of patients.

Time point described: week 23, last vaccination. Doses of 300 ug of mutant IDH1 20-mer peptide were given with topical imiquimod. The rearrangement links TRBV7-9 to TRBJ1-1, with D maybe TRBD1 (5 bases). The sequence derives from a woman between 45 and 60 years old with glioma. The sequencing used PBMCs, collected from a glioma patient whose treatment included an IDH1 peptide vaccine. CDR3 in DNA: TGTGCCAGCAGATTGACAGTAAACACTGAAGCTTTCTTT. It translates to CASRLTVNTEAFF.